This TCR beta chain stems from a study of cytomegalovirus exposure and HLA in healthy donors. Germline trimming cut 0 bases from V and 0 bases from J; bases unmatched to any gene: 20. The CDR3 consists of 22 residues. CDR1 and CDR2 (germline): MNHNS, SASEGT. This PCR relied on a set of 60 Vbeta primers and 13 Jbeta primers. Sequencing used immunoSEQ multiplex PCR; TCRdb keeps in-frame clones, though not all of them. The sample includes about 190,000 clones, roughly 85% seen only once; the top ten take 1%. Study results and limitations: According to an earlier analysis, most TCR beta V segments yielded productive rearrangements about 87% or about 30% of the time.

Regarding this clone: Its antigen is currently unknown.

The rearrangement joins TRBV6-1 to TRBJ2-1, with 7 bases fitting TRBD2. The TCR sequence derives from a boy between 2 and 10 years old in good health and CMV-seronegative. The sequencing input was PBMCs. DNA of the CDR3: TGTGCCAGCAGTGAAGCGGGGGGGGTGGGGGGTTCCTCTTCGAGCTCCTACAATGAGCAGTTCTTC. It is translated as CASSEAGGVGGSSSSSYNEQFF.